The T cell receptor (beta chain) described here comes from a study of regulatory T cells in long-lasting Graves disease. The study's findings and limits: TRBV28, TRBJ1-2 and TRBJ2-5 were segments that persistent disease favored.

Arm-PCR of CDR3 regions and iRepertoire HTBI primers were used to build TCR beta libraries. In the original processing: The study identified 60 to 65 TRBV and about 14 TRBJ segments across samples. TCRdb reanalysed the multiplex PCR reads using MiXCR and keeps one entry per CDR3 protein. These V and J calls rely on TCRdb rather than the paper's analysis. The sample holds over 350,000 distinct CDR3 sequences, about 20% seen once. The sample's time point: persistent/refractory GD, antithyroid drugs over 5 years with positive TRAb. There was RNA extracted from PBMCs, and the TCR library was made from it. The CDR3 is made up of 14 amino acids. V was trimmed by 3 bases and J by 7 bases, leaving 10 bases between them. The germline V gene has CDR1 LNHDA and CDR2 SQIVND (reference sequence). Comment on this clonotype: Antigen unknown.

The sequencing used peripheral blood mononuclear cells (PBMCs), collected when the disease was refractory, from a patient treated with antithyroid drugs. The source is a female donor with Graves disease. The chain recombines TRBV19 with TRBJ1-6, with a possible D match to TRBD1 (6 bases). The DNA for the CDR3 is TGTGCCAGTAGTATCGGACAGACCAATTCACCCCTCCACTTT. This translates into CASSIGQTNSPLHF.